This T cell receptor beta chain was recovered during a study of Ad26.COV2.S vaccination and SARS-CoV-2 variants. Germline CDR1 reads MNHEY; CDR2 reads SVGAGI. CDR3 length equals 14 residues. Trimming stripped 5 bases from V and 1 base from J, with 11 bases between. As for treatment: around 19 received Ad26.COV2.S at low or high dose, single or two shots; about 5 received placebo; per-sample allocation not given. Sample collection was performed on day 63 after the first vaccine or placebo injection. The data were produced by immunoSEQ multiplex PCR, yet TCRdb's version contains in-frame clones alone and is incomplete. The table has about 390,000 clones, roughly nine tenths seen once.

The source of this sequence is a person between 18 and 59 years old who received the Ad26.COV2.S COVID-19 vaccine or a placebo. The sequenced sample was peripheral blood, obtained in a trial of Ad26.COV2.S vaccine versus placebo. The chain carries TRBV6-5 and TRBJ1-2; D unclear. CDR3 in amino acids: CASSPTTVNYGYTF. CDR3 nucleotide sequence: TGTGCCAGCAGTCCTACCACAGTTAACTATGGCTACACCTTC.